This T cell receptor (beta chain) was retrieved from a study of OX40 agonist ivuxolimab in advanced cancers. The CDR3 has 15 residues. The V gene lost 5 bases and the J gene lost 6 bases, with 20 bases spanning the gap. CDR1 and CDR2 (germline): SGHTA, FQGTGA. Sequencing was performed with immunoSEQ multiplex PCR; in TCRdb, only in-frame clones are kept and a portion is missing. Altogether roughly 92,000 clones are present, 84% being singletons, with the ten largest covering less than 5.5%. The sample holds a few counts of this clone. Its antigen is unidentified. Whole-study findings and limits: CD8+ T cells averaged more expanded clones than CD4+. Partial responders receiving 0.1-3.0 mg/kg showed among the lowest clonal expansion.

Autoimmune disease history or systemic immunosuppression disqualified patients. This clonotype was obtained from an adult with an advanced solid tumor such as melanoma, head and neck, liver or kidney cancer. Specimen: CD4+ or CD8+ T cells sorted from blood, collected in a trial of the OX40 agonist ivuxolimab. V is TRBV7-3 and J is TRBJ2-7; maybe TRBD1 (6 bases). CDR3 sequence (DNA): TGTGCCAGCAGCATCTCCGGGACACTGCATGGCGAGCAGTACTTC. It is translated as CASSISGTLHGEQYF. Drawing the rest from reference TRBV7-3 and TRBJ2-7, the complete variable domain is GAGVSQTPSNKVTEKGKYVELRCDPISGHTALYWYRQSLGQGPEFLIYFQGTGAADDSGLPNDRFFAVRPEGSVSTLKIQRTERGDSAVYLCASSISGTLHGEQYFGPGTRLTVT.